This T cell receptor beta chain was documented in a study of shared clonotypes between healthy human individuals (TCRdb year 2020). About the investigation overall: A few men and two women, aged 18 to 49 years, made up the cohort. Each donor's leukapheresis produced roughly between roughly 0.85 and 10 billion PBMCs. Libraries were prepared and TCR repertoires were sequenced by different laboratories using diverse techniques, in order to increase sequencing depth and limit assay-specific biases. The study deeply sequenced blood TCR repertoires of about 5 healthy adults to estimate repertoire size and the extent of clonotype sharing between individuals. For each donor, CD4 naive and CD4 memory were each run on three plates, CD8 naive on two plates, and CD8 memory on one plate.

Using the deep immunoSEQ assay, multiplex PCR amplified TCR CDR3 regions from genomic DNA. For each cell subset, the extracted genomic DNA was distributed evenly across all wells of several immunoSEQ 96-well plates, and each plate served as one replicate. For sorted subsets, around 0.2 ug genomic DNA, equal to some 30,000 T cell genomes, was loaded into each replicate PCR. Purified libraries were quantified with a Qubit 3.0 fluorometer, sized on a Bioanalyzer 2100, and re-quantified with the KAPA Library Quantification kit. Every immunoSEQ 96-well plate was sequenced on a dedicated single-read 150-cycle Illumina NextSeq 550 flow cell. Processing in the source paper ran as follows. Because only junctional sequences without quality scores were contained in the immunoSEQ output, filtering matching that applied to full-length reads could not be performed. To assign V/J genes and CDR3, sequences were annotated using PyIR, a Python wrapper for IgBLAST v1.9, with IMGT germline references. Any read was removed if the V/J assignment was weak (E-value above 1e-6), the CDR3 was missing, or the read contained stop codons, out-of-frame junctions, or ambiguous translated residues. A V3J clonotype was defined by an identical inferred V gene, J gene, and CDR3 amino acid sequence. Percentage overlap between repertoires was calculated by dividing the number of shared unique clonotypes by the size of the smaller repertoire. Richness of each repertoire was evaluated using RTK rarefaction, the Chao1 estimator, and Recon v2.1 estimates of unobserved clonotypes. Generation probabilities were computed with OLGA for all TCRbeta clonotypes obtained by the gDNA method from a handful of donors. Entries here come from immuneACCESS through TCRdb and include only in-frame sequences with V and J called. Some clones fail to appear in such tables; in the studies checked, an unresolved V gene covers under half of the shortfall, and the cause of the remainder is unknown. V, J and clone size were drawn from that table, and D and trimming were deduced from the DNA. For this sample the table gives some 1,600,000 clones, of which around 98% were detected only once. The top ten hold roughly 0.45% of the sample.

A note on this clone: Its antigen is currently not known. The record has no base qualities; no much larger clone is one base away.

CDR1 KGHSH and CDR2 LQKENI were looked up in the germline V gene. Trimming takes 6 bases from V and 5 bases from J, and the germline ends sit 14 bases apart. Including the terminal cysteine and phenylalanine, the CDR3 comprises 13 residues. Only the CDR3 DNA stays, 39 bases, in frame from base 1. Donors were healthy HIV-negative adults with no recently reported acute infections or vaccinations. All donors were Caucasian adults living in Nashville, Tennessee, USA. CD4+ T cells were enriched through magnetic negative selection, after which naive cells were positively selected on CD45RA and the remaining negative fraction served as the memory subset. After blood collection by leukapheresis, PBMCs were isolated using Ficoll-Histopaque density gradient centrifugation and then cryopreserved in the vapor phase of liquid nitrogen. Analytical flow cytometry was used to check the purity and quantity of each magnetically sorted T cell population. From each sorted fraction, genomic DNA was isolated and quantified by UV absorbance on a Nanodrop 2000c.

Beyond this particular receptor, the publication reports: Sampling was restricted to blood, and TCR repertoires in tissues likely differ from the TCR repertoires found in blood. Pairwise subsampling indicated that sequencing depth was expected to affect the degree of clonotype sharing among donors. Estimated clonotype richness was generally larger for naive than for memory subsets. Roughly 5.2% of naive CD4, 3% to 4% of naive CD8, approximately 2.2% of memory CD4, and 0.4% of memory CD8 clonotypes were shared across a few donors. Compared with non-shared clonotypes, clonotypes shared by all four sorted-subset donors had higher generation probabilities. Even with the large sequencing depth, rarefaction of the sorted-subset datasets indicated that sequencing was incomplete. Because the study included only a small number of donors, the genetic and exposure-history diversity represented was limited.

The sequenced material came from naive CD4+ T cells sorted from blood. According to the study, the label for this sample's cell subset or site signals: CD45RA+ positively selected. The sequence derives from a man younger than 40 in good health. The sequence links TRBV18 to TRBJ2-7, and the D gene may be TRBD1, 5 bases matching. Read as DNA, the sequence is TGTGCCAGCTCCCCCAGACAGAAAGACGAGCAGTACTTC. Its translation is CASSPRQKDEQYF.